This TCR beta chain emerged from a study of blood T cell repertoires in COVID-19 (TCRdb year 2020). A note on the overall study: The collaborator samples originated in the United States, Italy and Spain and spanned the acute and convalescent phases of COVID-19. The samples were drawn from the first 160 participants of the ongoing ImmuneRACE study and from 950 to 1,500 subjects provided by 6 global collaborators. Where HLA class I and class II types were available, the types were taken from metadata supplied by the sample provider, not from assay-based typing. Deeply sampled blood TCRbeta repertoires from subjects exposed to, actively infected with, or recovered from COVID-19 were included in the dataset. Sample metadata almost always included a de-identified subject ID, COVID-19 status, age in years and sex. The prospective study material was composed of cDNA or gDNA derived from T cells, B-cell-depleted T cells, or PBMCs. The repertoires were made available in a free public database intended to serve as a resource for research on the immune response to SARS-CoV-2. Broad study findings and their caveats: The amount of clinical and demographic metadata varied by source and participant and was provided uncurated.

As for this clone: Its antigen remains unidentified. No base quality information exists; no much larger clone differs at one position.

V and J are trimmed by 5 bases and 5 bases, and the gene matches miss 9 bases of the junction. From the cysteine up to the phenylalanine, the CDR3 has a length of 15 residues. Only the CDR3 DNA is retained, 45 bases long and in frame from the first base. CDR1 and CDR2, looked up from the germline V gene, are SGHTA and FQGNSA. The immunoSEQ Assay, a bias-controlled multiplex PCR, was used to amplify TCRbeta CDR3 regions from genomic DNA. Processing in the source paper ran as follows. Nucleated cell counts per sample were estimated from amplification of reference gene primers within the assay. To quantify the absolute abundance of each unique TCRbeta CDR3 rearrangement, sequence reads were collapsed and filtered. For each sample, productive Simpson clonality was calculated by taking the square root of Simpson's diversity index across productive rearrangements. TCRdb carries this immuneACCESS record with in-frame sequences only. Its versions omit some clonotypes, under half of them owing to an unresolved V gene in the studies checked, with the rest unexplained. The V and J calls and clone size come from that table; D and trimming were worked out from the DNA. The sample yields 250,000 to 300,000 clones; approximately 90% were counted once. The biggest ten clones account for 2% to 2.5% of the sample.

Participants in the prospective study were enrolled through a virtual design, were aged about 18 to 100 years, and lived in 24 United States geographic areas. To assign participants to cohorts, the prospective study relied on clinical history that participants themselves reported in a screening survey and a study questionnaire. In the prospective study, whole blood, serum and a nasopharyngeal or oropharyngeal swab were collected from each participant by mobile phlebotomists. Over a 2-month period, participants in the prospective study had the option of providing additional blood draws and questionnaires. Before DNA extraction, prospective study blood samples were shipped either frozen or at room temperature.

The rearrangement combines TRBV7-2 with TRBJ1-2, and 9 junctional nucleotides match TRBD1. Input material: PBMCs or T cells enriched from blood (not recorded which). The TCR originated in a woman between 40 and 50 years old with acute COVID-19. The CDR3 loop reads CASSPDPGQGYGYTF. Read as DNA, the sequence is TGTGCCAGCAGCCCAGACCCGGGACAGGGTTATGGCTACACCTTC.